This T cell receptor beta chain was identified in a study of T-cell reconstitution after alpha-beta-depleted transplantation in children. The TCRbeta library incorporated unique molecular identifiers. TCRdb reanalysed the PCR reads using MiXCR and keeps one entry per CDR3 protein. The table shows 250,000 to 350,000 distinct CDR3 sequences, with about a tenth occurring only once. This clonotype was seen ten or more times. The CDR3 spans 14 residues. Per the germline V gene, CDR1 is SQVTM and CDR2 is ANQGSEA. The V gene end was trimmed by 3 bases and the J gene end by 1 base; junction bases not matched to a gene: 4.

The V gene is TRBV29-1, the J gene TRBJ1-1, with TRBD1 matching over 8 bases. The source material was PBMCs from the stem cell graft donor, sampled from the stem cell graft. This receptor was obtained from a human donor who donated a stem cell graft to a child with SCID. DNA for the CDR3: TGCAGCGTTGAGACGGGGACAGGGAACACTGAAGCTTTCTTT. This sequence encodes CSVETGTGNTEAFF.